A selection of T cell receptor beta chains follows, all from one sample in a study of radiotherapy plus CTLA-4 blockade in lung cancer. Sequencing used immunoSEQ multiplex PCR; TCRdb keeps in-frame clones, though not all of them. Found here are roughly 71,000 clones, more than 75% of them singletons; the top ten hold 7% to 8.5%. The specimen was peripheral blood, collected from a patient treated with radiotherapy plus ipilimumab. The receptors here all came from a human donor with non-small cell lung cancer who had a complete response to radiotherapy plus ipilimumab. Both conserved end residues are part of each CDR3. D genes are given only for firm matches. Where a row states a size, it is once, few, many or the class of an expanded clone; other rows omit it.

V gene,clone size,J gene,D gene,CDR3 protein,CDR3 DNA
TRBV9,.,TRBJ2-3,.,CASSATVGRDTDTQYF,TGTGCCAGCAGCGCTACCGTAGGGAGAGACACAGATACGCAGTATTTT
TRBV7-6,.,TRBJ2-3,TRBD2,CASSFVVGGTDTQYF,TGTGCCAGCAGCTTCGTTGTGGGGGGGACAGATACGCAGTATTTT
TRBV2,few,TRBJ2-3,.,CASSGEDTQYF,TGTGCCAGCAGTGGAGAAGATACGCAGTATTTT
TRBV4-1,.,TRBJ1-3,TRBD1,CASSQDAGGLSGNTIYF,TGCGCCAGCAGCCAAGACGCAGGGGGGCTGTCTGGAAACACCATATATTTT
TRBV7-9,.,TRBJ2-1,TRBD1,CASSSLPGQGGNEQFF,TGTGCCAGCAGCTCGCTACCGGGACAGGGAGGGAATGAGCAGTTCTTC
TRBV23-1,.,TRBJ1-4,.,CASSPTLGDPNEKLFF,TGCGCCAGCAGTCCCACCCTGGGGGACCCTAATGAAAAACTGTTTTTT
TRBV27,.,TRBJ1-1,.,CASSSGKGKGTEAFF,TGTGCCAGCAGCTCAGGGAAGGGGAAAGGCACTGAAGCTTTCTTT
TRBV5-4,.,TRBJ1-3,.,CASSRQGSGNTIYF,TGTGCCAGCAGCCGTCAGGGCTCTGGAAACACCATATATTTT
TRBV7-9,.,TRBJ1-4,TRBD1,CASSSRQGNEKLFF,TGTGCCAGCAGCTCTCGACAGGGGAATGAAAAACTGTTTTTT
TRBV27,.,TRBJ1-2,TRBD1,CASSFLLPGQCPYGYTF,TGTGCCAGCAGTTTCCTCCTTCCGGGACAGTGTCCATATGGCTACACCTTC
TRBV27,.,TRBJ2-3,TRBD1,CASSVRAPEGADTDTQYF,TGTGCCAGCAGTGTCCGGGCCCCCGAGGGGGCAGACACAGATACGCAGTATTTT
TRBV7-2,.,TRBJ1-3,TRBD1,CASSFGQVGNTIYF,TGTGCCAGCAGCTTTGGACAGGTTGGAAACACCATATATTTT
TRBV5-1,.,TRBJ2-2,TRBD2,CASSPLAANTGELFF,TGCGCCAGCAGCCCACTAGCGGCGAACACCGGGGAGCTGTTTTTT
TRBV29-1,.,TRBJ2-1,TRBD2,CSVGVRLAGKFGEQFF,TGCAGCGTTGGTGTCCGACTAGCGGGAAAATTTGGTGAGCAGTTCTTC
TRBV19,.,TRBJ2-4,.,CASSHRSPPQYF,TGTGCCAGTTCGCACCGGAGCCCTCCTCAGTACTTC
TRBV28,.,TRBJ2-1,.,CASSTRAGAEQFF,TGTGCCAGCAGCACTAGGGCAGGGGCCGAGCAGTTCTTC
TRBV5-1,medium-sized,TRBJ1-4,.,CASMRGTNEKLFF,TGCGCCAGCATGAGAGGGACTAATGAAAAACTGTTTTTT
TRBV15,.,TRBJ1-5,.,CATSRDLPDGTYSNQPQHF,TGTGCCACCAGCAGAGATCTTCCGGACGGAACTTATAGCAATCAGCCCCAGCATTTT
TRBV6-5,.,TRBJ1-2,TRBD1,CASRADRASGYTF,TGTGCCAGCAGAGCGGACAGGGCGAGCGGCTACACCTTC
TRBV19,few,TRBJ1-2,.,CASSIPSTELESYTF,TGTGCCAGTAGTATCCCATCGACAGAGCTGGAGAGCTACACCTTC
TRBV27,.,TRBJ1-2,TRBD1,CASSPGWGQGGYGYTF,TGTGCCAGCAGTCCAGGATGGGGACAGGGCGGCTATGGCTACACCTTC
TRBV12-5,.,TRBJ2-3,TRBD1,CASGPGQGGDTQYF,TGTGCTAGTGGTCCCGGACAGGGGGGAGATACGCAGTATTTT